The source of this T cell receptor beta chain is a study of blood T cell repertoires in COVID-19 (dated by TCRdb to 2018 to 2020). Background on the whole study: Samples covering the acute and convalescent phases of COVID-19 were provided by collaborators in the United States, Italy and Spain. The material from the prospective study consisted of cDNA or gDNA derived from T cells, B-cell-depleted T cells, or PBMCs. The dataset comprised deeply sampled blood TCRbeta repertoires from subjects exposed to, actively infected with, or recovered from COVID-19. The repertoires were made available in a free public database intended to serve as a resource for research on the immune response to SARS-CoV-2. The samples were drawn from the first 160 participants of the ongoing ImmuneRACE study and from 1,254 subjects provided by 6 global collaborators. Sample metadata almost always included a de-identified subject ID, COVID-19 status, age in years and sex. Where available, HLA class I and class II types were obtained from metadata supplied by the sample provider rather than from assay-based typing.

The V end loses 6 bases and the J end loses 8 bases, and a stretch of 11 bases separates them. The cysteine opens and the phenylalanine closes a CDR3 of 12 amino acids. The sequence is cut down to CDR3 DNA, 36 bases in frame from base 1. About this clone: It has no known antigen specificity. Per-nucleotide qualities are absent, and no much larger clonotype sits a single base away.

Whole blood was collected in K2EDTA tubes by collaborating institutions according to the institutions' own protocols. For TCRbeta analysis, collaborators shipped samples as frozen whole blood, isolated PBMCs, or DNA extracted from either of those sample types. The immunoSEQ Assay, a bias-controlled multiplex PCR, was used to amplify TCRbeta CDR3 regions from genomic DNA. The original methods were these. The number of nucleated cells in each sample was estimated by amplification of reference gene primers within the assay. To quantify the absolute abundance of each unique TCRbeta CDR3 rearrangement, sequence reads were collapsed and filtered. For each sample, productive Simpson clonality was calculated as the square root of Simpson's diversity index over productive rearrangements. The table was pulled from immuneACCESS by TCRdb, which kept in-frame rearrangements only. Such tables lose some clones; where checked, under half of the loss comes from unresolved V genes, and the rest has no known cause. That table furnishes V, J and clone size, whereas the DNA furnished D and trimming. Recorded for this sample are about 54,000 clones; 90% of them occurred a single time. The top ten clones comprise 7.5% to 10% of the sample.

Broader findings and caveats from the paper: The quantity of clinical and demographic metadata differed by source and by participant and was supplied without curation.

The V gene is TRBV12-3 or TRBV12-4 and the J gene is TRBJ2-4, with no confidently assigned D gene. The sequence was obtained from a woman aged 40-49 years with active COVID-19. The sequenced material came from peripheral blood. The nucleotides read TGTGCCAGCAGCCTGAGCCGGGACATTCAGTACTTC. This yields the protein CASSLSRDIQYF.